These 27 T cell receptor beta chains share one sample of origin, sequenced in a study of CD8+CD57+ T cells in acquired aplastic anemia. CDR3 and TCR beta VDJ profiling relied on a genomic DNA template. MiXCR was run by TCRdb on the reads, yielding one entry per CDR3 protein. The sample consists of approximately 150,000 distinct CDR3 sequences, 40% to 50% of them appearing once. Patients included in sequencing had previously demonstrated CD8+CD57+ cell expansion by flow cytometry. Sample: sorted CD4+, CD8+, or CD8+CD57+ T cells (not recorded which) from PBMCs. These receptors originate from a human donor with aplastic anemia.

This rearrangement joins TRBV10-3 to TRBJ2-1; D remains unclear. Trimming removed 4 bases at V and 1 base at J, with 14 bases between. CDR3 length: 16 residues. The germline V gene has CDR1 ENHRY and CDR2 SYGVKD. This CDR3 reads CAISGKAEISYNEQFF. DNA of the CDR3: TGTGCCATCAGTGGAAAGGCAGAAATTTCCTACAATGAGCAGTTCTTC.

This clonotype was detected ten times or more. The chain recombines TRBV7-8 with TRBJ1-1; no reliable D call. The CDR3 is 15 residues long. Trimming stripped 2 bases from V and 1 base from J, with 11 bases between. CDR1 SGHVS and CDR2 FQNEAQ come from the germline V gene. DNA for the CDR3: TGTGCCAGCAGCTTATCCCGGGATCCGAACACTGAAGCTTTCTTT. Its protein is CASSLSRDPNTEAFF.

Ten or more counts support this clonotype. V usage is TRBV14 and J usage is TRBJ2-1, with TRBD2 identical over 8 bases. CDR3 length: 17 amino acids. J lost 9 bases, V lost 0 bases, and 13 bases had no gene match. CDR1 is SGHDN, CDR2 FVKESK, per germline. The CDR3 region has the DNA TGTGCCAGCAGCCAAGAACGGCTAGCGGGCCCTAGGGGTGAGCAGTTCTTC. Translation gives CASSQERLAGPRGEQFF.

The chain uses TRBV5-6 and TRBJ2-1, with TRBD1 matching 9 bases. J gave up 7 bases and V 4 bases, and 12 bases lay outside the gene matches. The CDR3 has 16 amino acids. The germline V gene has CDR1 SGHDT and CDR2 YYEEEE. CDR3 nucleotide sequence: TGTGCCAGCAGCCCGGGGCGGGACAGGGTTGGGAATGAGCAGTTCTTC. It encodes CASSPGRDRVGNEQFF.

This clonotype turned up a few times. V and J are TRBV5-4 and TRBJ2-7; a possible D gene is TRBD2 (5 bases). Germline V gene data show CDR1 as SGHNT and CDR2 as YYREEE (reference sequence). Trimming took off 2 bases at V and 1 base at J, with 13 bases between the two ends. The CDR3 loop spans 15 amino acids. In nucleotides, the CDR3 is TGTGCCAGCAGCTTCGAGGGTGCATCATCCTACGAGCAGTACTTC. It encodes CASSFEGASSYEQYF.

This clonotype was observed many times. This chain joins TRBV20-1 and TRBJ1-6; possibly TRBD1 for D (6 bases). The CDR3 has 13 amino acids. Germline V gene lookup returns CDR1 DFQATT and CDR2 SNEGSKA (reference sequence). Deletions cut 6 bases from V and 7 bases from J, with 13 bases between. The CDR3 DNA reads as TGCAGTGCCCGAGGGGGATTCAATTCACCCCTCCACTTT. This sequence encodes CSARGGFNSPLHF.

This clonotype was picked up many times. V usage is TRBV7-9 and J usage is TRBJ2-2; D is ambiguous. The V gene's germline CDR1 is SEHNR and CDR2 FQNEAQ (reference sequence). The CDR3 consists of 12 residues. Between the trimmed V and J ends, which lost 3 bases and 6 bases, there was a span of 5 bases. This CDR3 is CASSLWPGELFF. CDR3 DNA: TGTGCCAGCAGCTTGTGGCCCGGGGAGCTGTTTTTT.

The rearrangement links TRBV10-3 to TRBJ1-2; D gene uncertain. The V and J ends lost 7 bases and 0 bases respectively, with 9 bases between them. CDR1 ENHRY and CDR2 SYGVKD come from the germline V gene. The CDR3 consists of 13 residues. The DNA of the CDR3 is TGTGCCATCATGAGCACCGCTAACTATGGCTACACCTTC. Residues: CAIMSTANYGYTF.

The chain recombines TRBV29-1 with TRBJ1-1; D is possibly TRBD1 (5 bases). This CDR3 comprises 15 residues. The V gene's germline CDR1 is SQVTM and CDR2 ANQGSEA. V gave up 0 bases and J gave up 1 base, with 12 bases separating them. The CDR3 coding sequence is TGCAGCGTTGAAGATTTTGGCAGGGCGAACACTGAAGCTTTCTTT. This gives the protein CSVEDFGRANTEAFF.

A few counts support this clonotype. The chain is built from TRBV10-3 and TRBJ2-5, with TRBD2 identical over 10 bases. J gave up 1 base and V 8 bases, and 4 bases lay outside the gene matches. Germline V gene data show CDR1 as ENHRY and CDR2 as SYGVKD. This CDR3 has 14 residues. CDR3 residues: CAIGASGGQETQYF. CDR3 DNA sequence: TGTGCCATCGGGGCTAGCGGGGGCCAAGAGACCCAGTACTTC.

In its sample, this clonotype was seen a few times. The chain is built from TRBV2 and TRBJ2-3; a possible D gene is TRBD2 (7 bases). The V end was cut by 8 bases, the J end by 5 bases, with 14 bases between. The CDR3 runs 13 residues. Germline V gene data show CDR1 as SNHLY and CDR2 as FYNNEI. The CDR3 nucleotides are TGTGCCAGCCGTCGGGGGGCGATAGATACGCAGTATTTT. This sequence encodes CASRRGAIDTQYF.

The V call is TRBV12-3 or TRBV12-4, the J call TRBJ2-2; 12 bases align to TRBD2. J lost 7 bases, V lost 6 bases, and 6 bases had no gene match. This CDR3 is 15 amino acids long. The CDR3 region has the DNA TGTGCCAGCAGGCCTAGCGGGGGGGTTATCGGGGAGCTGTTTTTT. Translation: CASRPSGGVIGELFF.

This chain links TRBV10-1 with TRBJ2-3, with TRBD2 matching over 12 bases. The CDR3 covers 15 residues. V trimming: 10 bases; J trimming: 4 bases; junction bases outside the gene matches: 9. CDR1 and CDR2 (germline): WNHNN, SYGVQD (reference sequence). The CDR3 sequence is CATWTSGNTADTQYF. In nucleotides, the CDR3 is TGCGCCACCTGGACTAGCGGGAACACGGCAGATACGCAGTATTTT.

This clonotype was detected only once. The chain links TRBV24-1 to TRBJ2-1; 9 nucleotides match TRBD2. This CDR3 is built from 16 residues. V was clipped by 2 bases and J by 3 bases; unmatched bases: 4. Germline lookup yields CDR1 KGHDR and CDR2 SFDVKD. Here the CDR3 DNA reads TGTGCCACCAGTGATTCTTGGACTAGCGACTACAATGAGCAGTTCTTC. This translates into CATSDSWTSDYNEQFF.

The gene calls are TRBV29-1 and TRBJ1-2, with 11 bases aligning to TRBD1. The junction had 2 bases not matched to a gene; V was cut back by 4 bases and J by 4 bases. The CDR3 contains 13 residues. The germline CDR1 and CDR2 sequences are SQVTM and ANQGSEA. This CDR3 is CSVAGQGAYGYTF. The DNA of the CDR3 is TGCAGCGTTGCCGGACAGGGGGCCTATGGCTACACCTTC.

The chain links TRBV24-1 to TRBJ2-2, with D uncertain. CDR3 length: 14 amino acids. V was trimmed by 6 bases and J by 1 base, leaving 8 bases between them. In germline, CDR1 is KGHDR, CDR2 SFDVKD. The CDR3 DNA reads as TGTGCCACCAGTCGGACGGAGAACACCGGGGAGCTGTTTTTT. Its translation: CATSRTENTGELFF.

This clonotype was seen a single time. The chain links TRBV19 to TRBJ1-4, with a possible D match to TRBD1 (5 bases). V was trimmed by 9 bases and J by 4 bases, leaving 15 bases between them. The germline V gene has CDR1 LNHDA and CDR2 SQIVND (reference sequence). The CDR3 length is 14 residues. CDR3 in DNA: TGTGCCAGCGGTGTGGGGCAGATTAATGAAAAACTGTTTTTT. Its protein product is CASGVGQINEKLFF. Looking up the rest from reference TRBV19 and TRBJ1-4 gives the full variable domain: DGGITQSPKYLFRKEGQNVTLSCEQNLNHDAMYWYRQDPGQGLRLIYYSQIVNDFQKGDIAEGYSVSREKKESFPLTVTSAQKNPTAFYLCASGVGQINEKLFFGSGTQLSVL.

The chain recombines TRBV15 with TRBJ1-5, with D possibly matching TRBD1 (5 bases). There are 16 residues in the CDR3. Germline loops: CDR1 LNHNV, CDR2 YYDKDF (reference sequence). Trimming pared 0 bases from V and 6 bases from J, leaving 15 bases between. CDR3 protein: CATSRDERGNGQPQHF. The CDR3 region has the DNA TGTGCCACCAGCAGAGACGAGAGGGGTAACGGTCAGCCCCAGCATTTT.

The chain uses TRBV15 and TRBJ2-7; D unresolved. The germline V gene encodes CDR1 LNHNV and CDR2 YYDKDF (reference sequence). The CDR3 length is 14 residues. V dropped 0 bases and J dropped 6 bases, with 12 bases sitting between them. CDR3 sequence reads: CATSRDPAPLEQYF. The CDR3 DNA reads TGTGCCACCAGCAGAGATCCGGCCCCCCTCGAGCAGTACTTC.

This clonotype was observed many times. The genes are TRBV7-3 and TRBJ2-1, with no clear D. The V and J ends lost 3 bases and 6 bases respectively, with 15 bases between them. Germline CDR1 and CDR2: SGHTA and FQGTGA. The CDR3 extends over 15 amino acids. CDR3 in amino acids: CASSFEAGASNEQFF. The CDR3 region has the DNA TGTGCCAGCAGCTTTGAGGCAGGCGCCTCCAATGAGCAGTTCTTC.

This chain uses TRBV25-1 with TRBJ1-5; D not certain. The CDR3 loop spans 12 amino acids. Looked up from germline, CDR1 is MGHDK and CDR2 is SYGVNS. V was clipped by 5 bases and J by 5 bases, with 7 bases between them. The CDR3 DNA reads as TGTGCCAGCAGTTCCCTTGATCAGCCCCAGCATTTT. Amino acid sequence: CASSSLDQPQHF.

This clonotype was recorded at least ten times. The chain recombines TRBV5-4 with TRBJ1-2; D is uncertain. Trimming shortened V by 2 bases and J by 9 bases, and 20 bases separated the two germline ends. Germline-derived CDR1 and CDR2 are SGHNT and YYREEE (reference sequence). The length of the CDR3 is 15 residues. The CDR3 reads CASSLGVSGTSSYTF. The CDR3 DNA reads as TGTGCCAGCAGCTTAGGCGTCAGCGGCACTAGTAGCTACACCTTC.

This clonotype showed up many times. This chain joins TRBV5-1 and TRBJ2-3; tentatively, D is TRBD1 or TRBD2 (5 bases each). Trimming shortened V by 4 bases and J by 1 base, and 13 bases separated the two germline ends. The CDR3 loop spans 15 amino acids. The germline gives CDR1 SGHRS, CDR2 YFSETQ. This CDR3 is CASSRALGGTDTQYF. CDR3 nucleotide sequence: TGCGCCAGCAGCCGGGCTCTGGGGGGCACAGATACGCAGTATTTT. Full variable domain (missing parts from reference TRBV5-1 and TRBJ2-3): KAGVTQTPRYLIKTRGQQVTLSCSPISGHRSVSWYQQTPGQGLQFLFEYFSETQRNKGNFPGRFSGRQFSNSRSEMNVSTLELGDSALYLCASSRALGGTDTQYFGPGTRLTVL.

With respect to this clonotype: A junction end diverges from the germline sequence, so it may reflect a read error. The V and J genes are TRBV25-1 and TRBJ2-5, with D possibly being TRBD1 or TRBD2 (6 bases each). CDR1 is MGHDK and CDR2 is SYGVNS in the germline V gene. This CDR3 is built from 15 residues. The CDR3 is CASSDWGAESETQYF. In DNA form, the CDR3 reads TGCGCCAGCAGTGATTGGGGGGCAGAATCAGAGACCCAGTACTTC.

Ten or more counts support this clonotype. V usage is TRBV6-5 and J usage is TRBJ1-2, with D perhaps matching TRBD1 (5 bases). V shed 5 bases and J shed 4 bases, with 17 bases lying between them. Germline CDR1 MNHEY, CDR2 SVGAGI. This CDR3 region has 15 residues. The DNA of the CDR3 is TGTGCCAGCAGTGCCGGGATAGGGGCCGGCTATGGCTACACCTTC. This codes for CASSAGIGAGYGYTF.

This clonotype was observed at least ten times. The chain uses TRBV7-6 and TRBJ1-3; possibly TRBD1 for D (5 bases). This CDR3 comprises 19 residues. The germline V gene has CDR1 SGHVS and CDR2 FNYEAQ. V dropped 3 bases and J dropped 2 bases, with 23 bases sitting between them. The CDR3 DNA sequence: TGTGCCAGCAGCTTGCAGGGTTCTGCTCGGCGGACTCCTGGAAACACCATATATTTT. Its translation is CASSLQGSARRTPGNTIYF.

The gene calls are TRBV27 and TRBJ1-2; the match to TRBD1 covers 7 bases. The CDR3 consists of 13 residues. V gave up 5 bases and J gave up 4 bases; unmatched junction bases: 4. Germline values: CDR1 MNHEY, CDR2 SMNVEV (reference sequence). The CDR3, as DNA: TGTGCCAGCAGTGCCCGACAGGGCTATGGCTACACCTTC. This encodes CASSARQGYGYTF.